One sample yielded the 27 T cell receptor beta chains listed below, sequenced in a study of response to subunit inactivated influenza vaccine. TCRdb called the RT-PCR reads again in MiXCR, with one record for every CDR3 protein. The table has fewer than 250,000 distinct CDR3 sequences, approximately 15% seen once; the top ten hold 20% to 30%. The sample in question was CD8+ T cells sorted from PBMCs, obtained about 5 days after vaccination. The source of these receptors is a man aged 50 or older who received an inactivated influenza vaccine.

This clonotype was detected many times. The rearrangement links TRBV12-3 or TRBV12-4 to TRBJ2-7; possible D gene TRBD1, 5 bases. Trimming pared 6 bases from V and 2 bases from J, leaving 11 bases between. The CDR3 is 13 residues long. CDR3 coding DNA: TGTGCCAGCAGCTACAGGACCGCCTACGAGCAGTACTTC. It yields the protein CASSYRTAYEQYF.

The CDR3 bases are TGTGCCAGCAGTCGGATCGGATTGGTAACACATGAGCAGTTCTTC. Its translation is CASSRIGLVTHEQFF. The V gene is TRBV6-1, the J gene TRBJ2-1; D gene uncertain. The CDR3 loop spans 15 amino acids. The V end lost 5 bases, the J end lost 8 bases, and 19 bases lay between the germline ends. From germline, CDR1 is MNHNS and CDR2 SASEGT.

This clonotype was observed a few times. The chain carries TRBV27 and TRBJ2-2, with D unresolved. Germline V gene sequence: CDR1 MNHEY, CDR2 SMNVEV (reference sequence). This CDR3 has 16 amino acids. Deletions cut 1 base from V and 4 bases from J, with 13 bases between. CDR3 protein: CASSLYAGQPTGELFF. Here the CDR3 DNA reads TGTGCCAGCAGTTTATATGCCGGGCAGCCCACCGGGGAGCTGTTTTTT.

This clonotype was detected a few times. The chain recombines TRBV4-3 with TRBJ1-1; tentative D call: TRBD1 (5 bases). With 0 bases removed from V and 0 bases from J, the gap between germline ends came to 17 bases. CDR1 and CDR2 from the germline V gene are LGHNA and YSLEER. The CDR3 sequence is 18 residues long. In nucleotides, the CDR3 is TGCGCCAGCAGCCAAGATGTTTCGGGGGTCTGGGTGAACACTGAAGCTTTCTTT. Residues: CASSQDVSGVWVNTEAFF.

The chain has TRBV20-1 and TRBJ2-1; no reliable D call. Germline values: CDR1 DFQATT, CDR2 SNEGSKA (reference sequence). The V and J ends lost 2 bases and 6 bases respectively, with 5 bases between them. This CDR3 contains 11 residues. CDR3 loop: CSARLVNEQFF. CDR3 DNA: TGCAGTGCTAGACTCGTCAATGAGCAGTTCTTC.

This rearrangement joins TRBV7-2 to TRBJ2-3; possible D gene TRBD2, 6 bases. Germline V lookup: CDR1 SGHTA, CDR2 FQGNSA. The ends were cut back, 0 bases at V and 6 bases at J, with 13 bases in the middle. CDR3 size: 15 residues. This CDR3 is CASSLAGGPQDTQYF. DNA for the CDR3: TGTGCCAGCAGCTTAGCGGGGGGTCCCCAGGATACGCAGTATTTT.

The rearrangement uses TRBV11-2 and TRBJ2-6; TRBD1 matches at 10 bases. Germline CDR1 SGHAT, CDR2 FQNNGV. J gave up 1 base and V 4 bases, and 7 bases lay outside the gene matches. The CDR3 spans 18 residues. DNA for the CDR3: TGTGCCAGCAGCTCCAGGGACAGGGGTCCGTCTGGGGCCAACGTCCTGACTTTC. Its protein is CASSSRDRGPSGANVLTF.

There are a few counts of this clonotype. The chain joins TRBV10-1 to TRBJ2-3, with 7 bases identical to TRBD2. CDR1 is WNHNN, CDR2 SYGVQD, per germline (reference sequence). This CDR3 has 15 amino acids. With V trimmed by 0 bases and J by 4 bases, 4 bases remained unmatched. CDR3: CASSESRGIADTQYF. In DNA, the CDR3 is TGCGCCAGCAGTGAGTCGCGGGGGATCGCAGATACGCAGTATTTT.

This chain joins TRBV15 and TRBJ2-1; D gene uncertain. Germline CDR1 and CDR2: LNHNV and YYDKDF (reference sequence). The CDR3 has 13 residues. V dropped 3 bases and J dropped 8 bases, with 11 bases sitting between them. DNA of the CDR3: TGTGCCACCAGCAGCAGTGAAGGCCATGAGCAGTTCTTC. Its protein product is CATSSSEGHEQFF.

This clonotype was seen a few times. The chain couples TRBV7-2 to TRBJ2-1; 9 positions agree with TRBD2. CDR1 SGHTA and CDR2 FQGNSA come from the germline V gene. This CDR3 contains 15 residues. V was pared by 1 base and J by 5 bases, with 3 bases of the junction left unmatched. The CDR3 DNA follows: TGTGCCAGCAGCTTAGGCGGGAGGGCCCACAATGAGCAGTTCTTC. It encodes CASSLGGRAHNEQFF.

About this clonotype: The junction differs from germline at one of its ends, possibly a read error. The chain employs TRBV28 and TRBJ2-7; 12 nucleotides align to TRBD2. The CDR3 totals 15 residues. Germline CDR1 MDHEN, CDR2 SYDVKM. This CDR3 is CTSSGLAGSSYEQYF. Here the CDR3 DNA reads TGTACCAGCAGTGGACTAGCGGGGAGCTCCTACGAGCAGTACTTC.

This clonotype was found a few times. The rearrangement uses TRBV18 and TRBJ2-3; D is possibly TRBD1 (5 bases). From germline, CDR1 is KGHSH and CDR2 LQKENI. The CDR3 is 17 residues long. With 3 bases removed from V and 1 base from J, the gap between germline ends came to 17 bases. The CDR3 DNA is TGTGCCAGCTCACCTGACAGAGGACAAAAGGGCACAGATACGCAGTATTTT. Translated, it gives CASSPDRGQKGTDTQYF.

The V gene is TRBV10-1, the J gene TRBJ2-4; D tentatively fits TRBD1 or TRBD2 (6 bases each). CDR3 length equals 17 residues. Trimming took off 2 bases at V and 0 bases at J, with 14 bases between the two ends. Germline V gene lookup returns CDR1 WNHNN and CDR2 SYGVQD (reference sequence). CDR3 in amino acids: CASSEGGGALAKNIQYF. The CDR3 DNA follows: TGCGCCAGCAGTGAGGGAGGGGGAGCATTAGCCAAAAACATTCAGTACTTC.

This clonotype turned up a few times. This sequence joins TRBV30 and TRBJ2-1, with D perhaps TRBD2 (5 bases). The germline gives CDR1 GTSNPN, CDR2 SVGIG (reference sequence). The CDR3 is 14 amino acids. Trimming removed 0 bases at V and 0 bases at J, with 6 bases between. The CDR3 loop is CAWSVGSSYNEQFF. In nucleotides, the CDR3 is TGTGCCTGGAGTGTAGGGAGCTCCTACAATGAGCAGTTCTTC. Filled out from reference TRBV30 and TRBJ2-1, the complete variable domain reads SQTIHQWPATLVQPVGSPLSLECTVEGTSNPNLYWYRQAAGRGLQLLFYSVGIGQISSEVPQNLSASRPQDRQFILSSKKLLLSDSGFYLCAWSVGSSYNEQFFGPGTRLTVL.

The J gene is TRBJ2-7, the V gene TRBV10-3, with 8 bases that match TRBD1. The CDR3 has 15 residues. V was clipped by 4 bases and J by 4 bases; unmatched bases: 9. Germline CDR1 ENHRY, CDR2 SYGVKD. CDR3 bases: TGTGCCATCAGTGTAGGGCCAGGGGGCTCTTACGAGCAGTACTTC. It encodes CAISVGPGGSYEQYF.

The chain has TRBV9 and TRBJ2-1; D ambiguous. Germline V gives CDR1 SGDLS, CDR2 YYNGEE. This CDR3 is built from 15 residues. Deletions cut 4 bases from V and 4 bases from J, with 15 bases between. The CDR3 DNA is TGTGCCAGCAGCTTTCAATTCGACGATTACAATGAGCAGTTCTTC. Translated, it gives CASSFQFDDYNEQFF.

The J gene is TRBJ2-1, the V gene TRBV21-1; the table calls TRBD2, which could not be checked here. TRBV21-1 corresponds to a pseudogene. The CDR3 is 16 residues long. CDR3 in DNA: TGTGCCAGCAGCCGCTACCGAGGGGAGCGGGAGGGTCGACAGTTCTTC. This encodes CASSRYRGEREGRQFF.

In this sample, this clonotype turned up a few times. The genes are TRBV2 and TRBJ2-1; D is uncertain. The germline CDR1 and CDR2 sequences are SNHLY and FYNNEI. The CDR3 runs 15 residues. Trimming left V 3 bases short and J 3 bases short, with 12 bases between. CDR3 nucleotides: TGTGCCAGCAGTGATGGCGGACGAAACTACAATGAGCAGTTCTTC. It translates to CASSDGGRNYNEQFF.

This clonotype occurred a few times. CDR3 in DNA: TGTGCCATCAGTGAGTCCCTAGCGGGAGAATTCGAGCAGTACTTC. Its protein is CAISESLAGEFEQYF. V gene TRBV10-3 combines with J gene TRBJ2-7; 10 bases align to TRBD2. Per the germline V gene, CDR1 is ENHRY and CDR2 is SYGVKD. The CDR3 runs 15 residues. Trimming took 0 bases from V and 6 from J; bases not matched to a gene: 5.

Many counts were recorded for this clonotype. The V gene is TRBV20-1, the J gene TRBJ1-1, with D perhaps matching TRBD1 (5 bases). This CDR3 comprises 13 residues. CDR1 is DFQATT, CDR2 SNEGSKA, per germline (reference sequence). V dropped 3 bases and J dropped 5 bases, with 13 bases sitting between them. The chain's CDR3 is CSARPRGGTEAFF. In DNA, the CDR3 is TGCAGTGCTAGGCCCCGCGGGGGAACTGAAGCTTTCTTT.

The CDR3 region has the DNA TGTGCCAGCAATACAGGGGGCGGCCCACTCGATGGCTACACCTTC. Its protein product is CASNTGGGPLDGYTF. The chain uses TRBV14 and TRBJ1-2, with 9 positions matching TRBD1. Germline values: CDR1 SGHDN, CDR2 FVKESK. The V gene end was trimmed by 7 bases and the J gene end by 6 bases; junction bases not matched to a gene: 12. This CDR3 comprises 15 residues.

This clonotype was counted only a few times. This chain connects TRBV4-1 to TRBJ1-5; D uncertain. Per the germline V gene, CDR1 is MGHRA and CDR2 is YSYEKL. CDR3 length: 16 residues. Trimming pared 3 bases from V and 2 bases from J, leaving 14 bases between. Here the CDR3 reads CASSHFTTAGNQPQHF. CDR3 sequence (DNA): TGCGCCAGCAGCCATTTCACAACCGCGGGCAATCAGCCCCAGCATTTT.

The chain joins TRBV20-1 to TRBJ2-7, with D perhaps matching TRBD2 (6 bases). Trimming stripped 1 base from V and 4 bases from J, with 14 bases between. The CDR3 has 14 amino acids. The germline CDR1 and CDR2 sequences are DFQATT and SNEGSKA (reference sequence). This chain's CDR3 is CSARGILASYEQYF. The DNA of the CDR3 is TGCAGTGCTAGAGGTATCCTAGCGTCTTACGAGCAGTACTTC.

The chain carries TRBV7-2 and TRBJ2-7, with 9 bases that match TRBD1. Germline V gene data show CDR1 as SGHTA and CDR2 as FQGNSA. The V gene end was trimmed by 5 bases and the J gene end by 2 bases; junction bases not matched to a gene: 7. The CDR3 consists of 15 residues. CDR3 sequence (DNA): TGTGCCAGCAGCCTTGGGACAGGGATGGCCTACGAGCAGTACTTC. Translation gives CASSLGTGMAYEQYF.

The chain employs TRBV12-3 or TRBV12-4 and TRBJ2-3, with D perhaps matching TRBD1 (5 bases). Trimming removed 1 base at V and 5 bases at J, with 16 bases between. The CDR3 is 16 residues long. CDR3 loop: CASSLVAGRWKDTQYF. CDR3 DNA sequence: TGTGCCAGCAGTTTAGTCGCAGGGCGATGGAAAGATACGCAGTATTTT.

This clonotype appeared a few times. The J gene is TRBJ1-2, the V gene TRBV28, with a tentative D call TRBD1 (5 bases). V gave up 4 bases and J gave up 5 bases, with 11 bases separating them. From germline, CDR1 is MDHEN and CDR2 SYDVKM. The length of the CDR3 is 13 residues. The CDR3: CASSSDSWYGYTF. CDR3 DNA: TGTGCCAGCAGTTCAGACAGCTGGTATGGCTACACCTTC.

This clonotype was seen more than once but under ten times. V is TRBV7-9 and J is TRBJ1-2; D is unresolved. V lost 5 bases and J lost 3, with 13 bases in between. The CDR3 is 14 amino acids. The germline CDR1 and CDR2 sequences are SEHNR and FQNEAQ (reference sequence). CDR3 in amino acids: CASSGIEIDYGYTF. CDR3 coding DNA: TGTGCCAGCAGCGGAATAGAGATCGACTATGGCTACACCTTC.